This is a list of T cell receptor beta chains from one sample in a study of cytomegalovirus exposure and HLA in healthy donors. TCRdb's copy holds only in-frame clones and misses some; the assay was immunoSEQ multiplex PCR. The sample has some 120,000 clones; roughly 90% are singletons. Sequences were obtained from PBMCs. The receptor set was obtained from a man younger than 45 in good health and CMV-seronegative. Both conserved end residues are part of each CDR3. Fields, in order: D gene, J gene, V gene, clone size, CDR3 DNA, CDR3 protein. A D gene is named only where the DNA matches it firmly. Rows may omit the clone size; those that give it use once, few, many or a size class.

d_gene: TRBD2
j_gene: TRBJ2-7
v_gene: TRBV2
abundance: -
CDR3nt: TGTGCCAGCAGAGCAAGGACTAGCGGGATATTCGGGCAGTACTTC
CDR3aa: CASRARTSGIFGQYF

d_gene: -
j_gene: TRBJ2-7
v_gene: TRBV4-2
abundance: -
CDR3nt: TGTGCCAGCAGCCAAGGAGGGACACAGACTTACGAGCAGTACTTC
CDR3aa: CASSQGGTQTYEQYF

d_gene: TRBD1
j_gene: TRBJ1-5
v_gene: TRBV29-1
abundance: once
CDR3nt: TGCAGCGTTCGGACAGGACTTTCCGGCAATCAGCCCCAGCATTTT
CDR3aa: CSVRTGLSGNQPQHF

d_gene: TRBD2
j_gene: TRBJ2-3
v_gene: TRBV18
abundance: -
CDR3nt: TGTGCCAGCTCAGGACCGGGACTAGCGGGAGGGCCTGGTGGCGATACGCAGTATTTT
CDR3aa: CASSGPGLAGGPGGDTQYF

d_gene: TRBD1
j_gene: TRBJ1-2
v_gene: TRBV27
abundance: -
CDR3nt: TGTGCCAGCAGTTTATCTTTGGACAGGGGGGGCTACACCTTC
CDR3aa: CASSLSLDRGGYTF

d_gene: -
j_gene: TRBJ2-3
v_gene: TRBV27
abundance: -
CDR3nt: TGTGCCAGCAGTTTACGGCAGGGAGGCGATACGCAGTATTTT
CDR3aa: CASSLRQGGDTQYF

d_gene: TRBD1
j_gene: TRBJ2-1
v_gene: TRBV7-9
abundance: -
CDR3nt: TGTGCCAGCAGCGATTCGACAGGGTCCGCCAATGAGCAGTTCTTC
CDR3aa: CASSDSTGSANEQFF

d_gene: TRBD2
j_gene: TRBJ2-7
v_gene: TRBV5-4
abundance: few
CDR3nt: TGTGCCAGCAGTTCAACTAGCGGGAGTATCTACGAGCAGTACTTC
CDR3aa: CASSSTSGSIYEQYF

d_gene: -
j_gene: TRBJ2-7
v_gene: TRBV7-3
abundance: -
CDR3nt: TGTGCCAGCAGCTCCACTAGTTTCTACGAGCAGTACTTC
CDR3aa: CASSSTSFYEQYF

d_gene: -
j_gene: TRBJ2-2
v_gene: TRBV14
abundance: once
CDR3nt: TGTGCCAGCGGGTCACGCCTAGCGCCCGACACCGGGGAGCTGTTTTTT
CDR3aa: CASGSRLAPDTGELFF

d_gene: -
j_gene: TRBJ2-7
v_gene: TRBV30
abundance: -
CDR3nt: TGTGCCTGGAGTGAGGGGTCGTACGAGCAGTACTTC
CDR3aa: CAWSEGSYEQYF

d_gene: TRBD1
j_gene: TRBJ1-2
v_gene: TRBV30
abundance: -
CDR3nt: TGTGCCTGGAGTAGCCGGGACAGGGGAGGCTATGGCTACACCTTC
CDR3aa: CAWSSRDRGGYGYTF

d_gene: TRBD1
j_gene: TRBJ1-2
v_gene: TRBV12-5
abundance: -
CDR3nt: TGTGCTAGTGGTTTCCGACTCGACAGGGAGGACCCCTATGGCTACACCTTC
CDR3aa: CASGFRLDREDPYGYTF

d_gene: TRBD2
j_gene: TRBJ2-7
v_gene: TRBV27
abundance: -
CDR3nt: TGTGCCAGCATCGGGGGGGTGCGGGGCGAGCAGTACTTC
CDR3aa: CASIGGVRGEQYF

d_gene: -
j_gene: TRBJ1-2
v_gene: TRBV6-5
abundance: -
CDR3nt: TGTGCCAGCAGTTCCACCGACATGTTCTATGGCTACACCTTC
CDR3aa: CASSSTDMFYGYTF

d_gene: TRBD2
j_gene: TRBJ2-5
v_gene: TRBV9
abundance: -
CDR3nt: TGTGCCAGCAGCGTCGGGACTAGCGGGAGGGCAGAGACCCAGTACTTC
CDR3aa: CASSVGTSGRAETQYF

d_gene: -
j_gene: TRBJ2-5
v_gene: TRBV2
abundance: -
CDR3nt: TGTGCCAGCAAGCGGGCTAGCGCCGAAGAGACCCAGTACTTC
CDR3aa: CASKRASAEETQYF

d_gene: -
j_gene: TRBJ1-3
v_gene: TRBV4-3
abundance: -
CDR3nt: TGCGCCAGCAGCCTAGACAGGATCTCTGGAAACACCATATATTTT
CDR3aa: CASSLDRISGNTIYF

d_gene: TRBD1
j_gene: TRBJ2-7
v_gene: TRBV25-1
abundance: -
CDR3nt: TGTGCCAGCAGGCCGGGACAGGGGCCCTACGAGCAGTACTTC
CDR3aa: CASRPGQGPYEQYF

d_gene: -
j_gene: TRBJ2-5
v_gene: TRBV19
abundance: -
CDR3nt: TGTGCCAGTAGTTATGAGGATCAAGAGACCCAGTACTTC
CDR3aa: CASSYEDQETQYF

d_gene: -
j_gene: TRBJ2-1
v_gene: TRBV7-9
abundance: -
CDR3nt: TGTGCCAGCAGCCCCAGCGAAAATGAGCAGTTCTTC
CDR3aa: CASSPSENEQFF

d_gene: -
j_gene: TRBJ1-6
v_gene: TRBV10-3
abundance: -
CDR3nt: TGTGCCATCAGTGGACAGGCTGGGGATTATAATTCACCTCTCCACTTT
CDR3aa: CAISGQAGDYNSPLHF

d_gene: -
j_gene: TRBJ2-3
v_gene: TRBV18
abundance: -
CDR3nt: TGTGCCAGCTCCAGGGTTTCCACAGATACGCAGTATTTT
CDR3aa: CASSRVSTDTQYF

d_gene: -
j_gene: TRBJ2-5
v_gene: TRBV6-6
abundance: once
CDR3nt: TGTGCCAGCAGGGGGTGGGGGAGGCAAGAGACCCAGTACTTC
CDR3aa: CASRGWGRQETQYF